This T cell receptor (beta chain) stems from a study of T cells in localized non-small cell lung cancer. Study findings and constraints: There were a median 57 of the top 100 tumor clones appearing in adjacent lung. The tumor had only one region sequenced, so heterogeneity remains possible.

In the case of this clone: The antigen is undetermined.

Germline V gene data show CDR1 as ENHRY and CDR2 as SYGVKD. J was trimmed by 6 bases and V by 6 bases; bases with no gene match: 7. The CDR3 contains 15 residues. Using immunoSEQ multiplex PCR, the repertoire was profiled, and TCRdb retains in-frame clones only, with some absent. The repertoire holds roughly 28,000 clones, with over 80% as singletons. The source was peripheral blood, collected before any cancer treatment. This clonotype was obtained from a male donor at least 60 years old with stage I lung adenocarcinoma. The chain combines TRBV10-3 with TRBJ2-2, with 10 bases aligning to TRBD1. This CDR3 is CAIRPGTGAPGELFF. CDR3 in DNA: TGTGCCATCAGGCCCGGGACAGGGGCGCCCGGGGAGCTGTTTTTT.